The T cell receptor (beta chain) under discussion was sequenced for a study of cytomegalovirus exposure and HLA in healthy donors. In the PCR, 60 Vbeta and 13 Jbeta primers were used. Produced via immunoSEQ multiplex PCR; TCRdb's table is partial and in-frame only. This repertoire includes around 45,000 clones. As for this clone: As yet, its antigen is unknown.

Findings of the study overall: Across all donors, roughly uniform sequencing depth was an assumption of the presence/absence analyses. In a later analysis, TCR beta V- and J-gene trimming was associated with a missense DCLRE1C variant. Researchers catalogued over 150 TCR beta chains as cytomegalovirus-associated. Common viral pathogens were later found to be apparently linked to several of the most significant clusters.

The CDR3 covers 13 residues. Germline CDR1 is MDHEN and CDR2 is SYDVKM. V lost 11 bases, J lost 0 bases, and 5 bases stayed unmatched. Sequencing input: PBMCs. The chain uses TRBV28 and TRBJ1-1, with TRBD1 identical over 8 bases. This TCR was sampled from a woman aged 30 to 39 in good health and CMV-seronegative. The CDR3: CASTTGVNTEAFF. The CDR3 DNA reads as TGTGCCTCGACGACAGGGGTGAACACTGAAGCTTTCTTT.